These 31 T cell receptor beta chains originate from one sample sequenced in a study of shared clonotypes between healthy human individuals. CD45RO-negative, CCR7-selected cells formed the naive CD8 fraction, which excluded terminally differentiated effector memory CD45RA+ cells. Clones were read by immunoSEQ multiplex PCR, and TCRdb kept only the in-frame ones, dropping some. The sample has around 650,000 clones; approximately 96% are singletons. What was sequenced was naive CD8+ T cells sorted from blood. These TCRs come from a young woman in good health.

This clone was seen once. V gene TRBV6-5 combines with J gene TRBJ2-7, with a tentative D call TRBD1 (7 bases). Germline CDR1 MNHEY, CDR2 SVGAGI. V lost 4 bases and J 3 bases, leaving 16 bases between the germline ends. The CDR3 runs to 15 residues. The CDR3 coding sequence is TGTGCCAGCAGTTCCTCGGGGGCAGGGGGCTACGAGCAGTACTTC. Translating gives CASSSSGAGGYEQYF.

The table lists this clone with a count of one. V is TRBV29-1 and J is TRBJ2-2; D is undetermined. Germline lookup yields CDR1 SQVTM and CDR2 ANQGSEA. The CDR3 runs to 14 residues. Trimming took off 6 bases at V and 0 bases at J, with 11 bases between the two ends. DNA for the CDR3: TGCAGCGTCCTGGCGGACGCGAACACCGGGGAGCTGTTTTTT. Protein: CSVLADANTGELFF.

The chain joins TRBV2 to TRBJ1-3, with D perhaps TRBD1 (5 bases). The CDR3 runs to 16 residues. Between the trimmed V and J ends, which lost 3 bases and 1 base, there was a span of 13 bases. Per germline, CDR1 SNHLY and CDR2 FYNNEI. Written as DNA, the CDR3 is TGTGCCAGCAGTGATTTCGACAGACTTTCTGGAAACACCATATATTTT. Its translation: CASSDFDRLSGNTIYF.

The chain carries TRBV10-3 and TRBJ2-7, with TRBD1 matching over 8 bases. V lost 0 bases and J lost 7; bases outside the gene matches: 5. The germline gives CDR1 ENHRY, CDR2 SYGVKD. The CDR3 has 14 amino acids. In nucleotides, the CDR3 is TGTGCCATCAGTGAGTCGGTGACAGGGGAAGAGCAGTACTTC. Its protein product is CAISESVTGEEQYF.

The chain recombines TRBV2 with TRBJ2-7; 7 bases are a match to TRBD2. The ends lost 5 bases at V and 3 bases at J; junction bases unmatched: 4. The CDR3 consists of 13 residues. CDR1 SNHLY and CDR2 FYNNEI come from the germline V gene. The CDR3 sequence is CASSIGGSYEQYF. The CDR3 DNA sequence: TGTGCCAGCAGTATCGGCGGGAGCTACGAGCAGTACTTC.

This chain links TRBV5-1 with TRBJ1-1; D unclear. CDR3 size: 14 residues. The ends were cut back, 4 bases at V and 1 base at J, with 11 bases in the middle. The germline gives CDR1 SGHRS, CDR2 YFSETQ. The DNA of the CDR3 is TGCGCCAGCAGCCCTGTGTTTCCGAACACTGAAGCTTTCTTT. Protein product: CASSPVFPNTEAFF.

This clone was picked up one time. The rearrangement uses TRBV9 and TRBJ1-5; D may be TRBD1 (5 bases). CDR3 size: 13 residues. With 4 bases removed from V and 7 bases from J, the gap between germline ends came to 12 bases. Germline V gene lookup returns CDR1 SGDLS and CDR2 YYNGEE. This chain's CDR3 is CASSNHEGQPQHF. The CDR3 region has the DNA TGTGCCAGCAGCAACCATGAGGGGCAGCCCCAGCATTTT.

CDR3 sequence (DNA): TGCGCCAGCAGCCATCTCCTCAGGGTCGAGGGGGACACTGAAGCTTTCTTT. Its protein product is CASSHLLRVEGDTEAFF. The chain couples TRBV4-1 to TRBJ1-1, with D possibly TRBD1 on 6 matching bases. The CDR3 runs to 17 residues. Trimming cost V 3 bases and J 3 bases, with 20 bases left between them. Germline CDR1 MGHRA, CDR2 YSYEKL.

The CDR3 here is CASSVFQDPKYYEQYF. The CDR3 DNA is TGTGCCAGCAGCGTATTTCAGGACCCGAAGTACTACGAGCAGTACTTC. The chain uses TRBV9 and TRBJ2-7; D uncertain. The CDR3 consists of 16 residues. Trimming stripped 1 base from V and 3 bases from J, with 17 bases between. Germline V CDR1 and CDR2: SGDLS, YYNGEE.

This chain connects TRBV7-9 to TRBJ2-2, with 14 bases fitting TRBD2. Per the germline V gene, CDR1 is SEHNR and CDR2 is FQNEAQ (reference sequence). CDR3 length: 16 amino acids. V lost 8 bases to trimming and J lost 0 bases; unmatched junction nucleotides: 2. CDR3 bases: TGTGCCAGCGGGACTAGCGGGAGAGCGAACACCGGGGAGCTGTTTTTT. Protein: CASGTSGRANTGELFF.

The chain's CDR3 is CAWDGTSGYEQYF. CDR3 DNA: TGTGCCTGGGACGGGACTAGCGGATACGAGCAGTACTTC. The chain uses TRBV30 and TRBJ2-7; TRBD2 matches at 11 bases. J gave up 4 bases and V 5 bases, and 4 bases lay outside the gene matches. The germline V gene has CDR1 GTSNPN and CDR2 SVGIG (reference sequence). The CDR3 extends over 13 amino acids.

A single count supports this clone. The V call is TRBV5-6, the J call TRBJ2-7; a possible D gene is TRBD2 (6 bases). In germline, CDR1 is SGHDT, CDR2 YYEEEE. Between the trimmed V and J ends, which lost 1 base and 3 bases, there was a span of 14 bases. This CDR3 is 15 amino acids long. This CDR3 is CASSLWVRGNYEQYF. CDR3 DNA: TGTGCCAGCAGCTTGTGGGTGCGGGGAAACTACGAGCAGTACTTC.

A remark on this clone: The sample carries other DNA sequences with the same CDR3. This chain links TRBV5-6 with TRBJ2-7; 10 nucleotides agree with TRBD2. The CDR3 is made up of 14 amino acids. CDR1 and CDR2 from the germline V gene are SGHDT and YYEEEE. J was trimmed by 4 bases and V by 4 bases; bases with no gene match: 5. This chain's CDR3 is CASSLGTSVYEQYF. In nucleotides, the CDR3 is TGTGCCAGCAGCCTGGGGACTAGCGTTTACGAGCAGTACTTC.

The V and J genes are TRBV2 and TRBJ1-5; TRBD1 matches at 7 bases. CDR3 size: 15 residues. In germline, CDR1 is SNHLY, CDR2 FYNNEI. V was clipped by 6 bases and J by 5 bases; unmatched bases: 10. The CDR3 DNA reads TGTGCCAGCAGGGCCCTGACAGGGCTTGATCAGCCCCAGCATTTT. It translates to CASRALTGLDQPQHF.

The J gene is TRBJ1-3, the V gene TRBV6-5; D remains unclear. V was shortened by 4 bases and J by 0 bases, with 13 bases between the two germline ends. Germline V gives CDR1 MNHEY, CDR2 SVGAGI. CDR3 size: 16 residues. The CDR3 loop is CASSLLSVFSGNTIYF. The CDR3 DNA sequence: TGTGCCAGCAGTTTGTTGTCGGTGTTCTCTGGAAACACCATATATTTT.

The rearrangement uses TRBV9 and TRBJ2-1; 9 bases line up with TRBD2. The CDR3 length is 16 residues. V gave up 2 bases and J gave up 2 bases; unmatched junction bases: 5. Germline values: CDR1 SGDLS, CDR2 YYNGEE. The CDR3 region has the DNA TGTGCCAGCAGCGTCGATGCGGGAGGGGCCTACAATGAGCAGTTCTTC. Its translation is CASSVDAGGAYNEQFF.

The chain is built from TRBV5-4 and TRBJ2-7; D assignment may be TRBD1 or TRBD2 (5 bases each). The germline CDR1 and CDR2 sequences are SGHNT and YYREEE (reference sequence). This CDR3 comprises 15 residues. V lost 2 bases to trimming and J lost 0 bases, with 12 bases between them. The CDR3 DNA reads TGTGCCAGCAGCTTCGGGACGGAGAGCTCCTACGAGCAGTACTTC. Encoded protein: CASSFGTESSYEQYF.

This sequence joins TRBV29-1 and TRBJ1-2, with D maybe TRBD1 (6 bases). CDR3 length equals 13 residues. In germline, CDR1 is SQVTM, CDR2 ANQGSEA. Between the trimmed V and J ends, which lost 4 bases and 2 bases, there was a span of 11 bases. Here the CDR3 reads CSVVTGKNYGYTF. Here the CDR3 DNA reads TGCAGCGTTGTCACAGGGAAAAACTATGGCTACACCTTC.

Notes on this clone: At the DNA level, this CDR3 is encoded by other sequences in the same sample as well. The chain joins TRBV27 to TRBJ2-7, with a weak D call TRBD2 (6 bases). Trimming took off 8 bases at V and 1 base at J, with 12 bases between the two ends. The CDR3 extends over 13 amino acids. Germline V gene sequence: CDR1 MNHEY, CDR2 SMNVEV (reference sequence). The CDR3 region has the DNA TGTGCCAGCCGACCCGGGGGATCCTACGAGCAGTACTTC. Translated, it gives CASRPGGSYEQYF.

The chain combines TRBV5-6 with TRBJ2-7; weak D call: TRBD2 (5 bases). The CDR3 loop spans 13 amino acids. Germline CDR1 and CDR2: SGHDT and YYEEEE. V lost 0 bases and J lost 6, with 10 bases in between. The CDR3 nucleotides are TGTGCCAGCAGCTTGGGACCACGGGGCGAGCAGTACTTC. Its translation: CASSLGPRGEQYF.

J is TRBJ1-5 and V is TRBV27; D is perhaps TRBD1 (6 bases). With 2 bases removed from V and 7 bases from J, the gap between germline ends came to 12 bases. The CDR3 length is 14 residues. The germline gives CDR1 MNHEY, CDR2 SMNVEV (reference sequence). CDR3 sequence reads: CASSLLGAGQPQHF. CDR3 nucleotide sequence: TGTGCCAGCAGTTTACTGGGGGCAGGACAGCCCCAGCATTTT.

The chain employs TRBV28 and TRBJ1-1; D call uncertain. The CDR3 consists of 14 residues. The germline V gene encodes CDR1 MDHEN and CDR2 SYDVKM. V was pared by 3 bases and J by 11 bases, with 19 bases between. CDR3 nucleotides: TGTGCCAGCAGTTTGTACCCCGGGTCAACGCAGGCTTTCTTT. This gives the protein CASSLYPGSTQAFF.

The chain employs TRBV27 and TRBJ1-1; D not resolved. This CDR3 is built from 13 residues. V lost 8 bases and J 7 bases, leaving 17 bases between the germline ends. Germline CDR1 reads MNHEY; CDR2 reads SMNVEV (reference sequence). CDR3: CASHPRMGNEAFF. For the CDR3, the DNA is TGTGCCAGCCACCCTAGGATGGGGAATGAAGCTTTCTTT.

The V gene is TRBV23-1, the J gene TRBJ1-5; D gene uncertain. Being an ORF, TRBV23-1 has a function that is uncertain. Trimming removed 0 bases at V and 2 bases at J, with 17 bases between. The CDR3 sequence is 18 residues long. CDR3 loop: CASSQSGRRTGGNQPQHF. In nucleotides, the CDR3 is TGCGCCAGCAGTCAATCCGGAAGACGGACGGGAGGCAATCAGCCCCAGCATTTT.

This chain links TRBV9 with TRBJ1-5; no reliable D call. Germline values: CDR1 SGDLS, CDR2 YYNGEE. Trimming removed 8 bases at V and 2 bases at J, with 17 bases between. This CDR3 spans 15 amino acids. The CDR3 DNA sequence: TGTGCCAGTGTACTCACGGGCGGGTGCAATCAGCCCCAGCATTTT. Translation gives CASVLTGGCNQPQHF.

The chain combines TRBV27 with TRBJ2-7, with 7 bases fitting TRBD2. With 6 bases clipped from V and 5 bases from J, the junction kept 10 bases outside the gene matches. Germline V gene sequence: CDR1 MNHEY, CDR2 SMNVEV (reference sequence). There are 14 residues in the CDR3. The chain's CDR3 is CASRPAGVLNEQYF. CDR3 DNA sequence: TGTGCCAGCAGACCGGCGGGAGTCCTTAACGAGCAGTACTTC.

The chain uses TRBV6-4 and TRBJ2-2; 12 nucleotides line up with TRBD2. V shed 4 bases, J shed 1 base, and the junction held 4 bases outside the gene matches. There are 17 residues in the CDR3. Per germline, CDR1 MRHNA and CDR2 SNTAGT. This chain's CDR3 is CASSAELAGGNTGELFF. DNA of the CDR3: TGTGCCAGCAGTGCTGAACTAGCGGGAGGGAACACCGGGGAGCTGTTTTTT.

Remarks on this clone: Other DNA sequences in this specimen translate into the identical CDR3. The rearrangement joins TRBV5-4 to TRBJ2-5, with TRBD2 matching over 7 bases. The V segment lost 4 bases and the J segment 5 bases; nucleotides outside the gene matches: 2. The CDR3 has 12 residues. Germline V gene sequence: CDR1 SGHNT, CDR2 YYREEE (reference sequence). In DNA form, the CDR3 reads TGTGCCAGCAGCCCCGGGGGGGAGACCCAGTACTTC. Encoded protein: CASSPGGETQYF.

This chain links TRBV5-4 with TRBJ2-2, with D tentatively TRBD2 (6 bases). V lost 2 bases and J lost 6, with 8 bases in between. The CDR3 runs to 13 residues. Germline-derived CDR1 and CDR2 are SGHNT and YYREEE (reference sequence). CDR3 sequence reads: CASSFTGAGELFF. Here the CDR3 DNA reads TGTGCCAGCAGCTTCACGGGGGCCGGGGAGCTGTTTTTT.

This sequence joins TRBV28 and TRBJ2-5; D is possibly TRBD1 (6 bases). V was pared by 4 bases and J by 3 bases, with 15 bases between. Germline CDR1 and CDR2: MDHEN and SYDVKM. This CDR3 has 15 residues. The chain's CDR3 is CASSSHPRDKETQYF. For the CDR3, the DNA is TGTGCCAGCAGTTCCCATCCCCGGGACAAAGAGACCCAGTACTTC.

The rearrangement joins TRBV5-6 to TRBJ2-5; D might be TRBD2 (5 bases). The CDR3 has 13 amino acids. Per the germline V gene, CDR1 is SGHDT and CDR2 is YYEEEE. With 3 bases removed from V and 1 base from J, the gap between germline ends came to 7 bases. The CDR3 nucleotides read TGTGCCAGCAGCTCTGGAGGCCAAGAGACCCAGTACTTC. Translated, it gives CASSSGGQETQYF.